This T cell receptor (beta chain) was documented in a study of regulatory T cells in long-lasting Graves disease. As to time point: persistent/refractory GD, antithyroid drugs over 5 years with positive TRAb. RNA from PBMCs was the source of the TCR library. An endocrinology department in Xi'an, China, supplied the patients. Arm-PCR of CDR3 regions with iRepertoire HTBI primers generated TCR beta libraries. Original data processing: Looking across samples, the authors found 62 TRBV and 14 to 15 TRBJ segments. TCRdb ran MiXCR on the multiplex PCR reads and lists one entry per CDR3 protein. TCRdb's processing, not the authors', yielded these V and J calls. Of fewer than 450,000 distinct CDR3 sequences in the sample, 23% are singletons; the top ten hold about 27%. Notes on the study in general: The sample size was small, and this may have reduced accuracy. Persistent disease favored TRBV28, TRBJ1-2 and TRBJ2-5.

V was trimmed by 3 bases and J by 11 bases, leaving 25 bases between them. There are 16 residues in the CDR3. Germline V CDR1 and CDR2: SGHAT, FQNNGV. Notes on this clonotype: What it binds is not known. A much larger clone sits a single nucleotide away, making a read error possible.

J is TRBJ2-5 and V is TRBV11-2, with a possible D match to TRBD2 (6 bases). This TCR was sampled from a female donor with Graves disease. The specimen was peripheral blood mononuclear cells (PBMCs), collected when the disease was refractory, from a patient treated with antithyroid drugs. The CDR3 bases are TGTGCCAGCAGCTTTCTTAGCGGCCCTTCCTACAATGAGCAGTACTTC. It translates to CASSFLSGPSYNEQYF.